The clone carrying this T cell receptor (beta chain) was detected a few times. As yet, its antigen is unknown. This sample is drawn from a study of T cell responses to AZD1222 COVID-19 vaccine. Libraries were prepared by immunoSEQ multiplex PCR; TCRdb keeps only in-frame clonotypes and omits some of them. Of about 110,000 clones listed, 89% are singletons. There are 14 residues in the CDR3. Germline V gives CDR1 MNHEY, CDR2 SVGAGI. V trimming: 7 bases; J trimming: 5 bases; junction bases outside the gene matches: 8. Whether given at about 4 or about 12 weeks, second doses were pooled. Study outcomes and limitations: Most donors were white British, females outnumbered males, and clonal diversity was possibly underestimated.

Material: peripheral blood, obtained 28 days after the second AZD1222 dose. The source is an adult who received the AZD1222 COVID-19 vaccine. V usage is TRBV6-5 and J usage is TRBJ2-7, with TRBD1 matching over 10 bases. CDR3 sequence: CASTARDRGHEQYF. CDR3 bases: TGTGCCAGCACCGCGAGGGACAGGGGCCACGAGCAGTACTTC.